These 18 T cell receptor beta chains originate from one sample sequenced in a study of blood T cell repertoires in COVID-19. The assay was immunoSEQ multiplex PCR, and TCRdb's table has in-frame clones only and misses some. This table holds under 250,000 clones, over 75% found once. Sequenced input: PBMCs or T cells enriched from blood (not recorded which). All receptors come from a woman in her sixties who had recovered from COVID-19.

V gene TRBV6-5 combines with J gene TRBJ2-1; D may be TRBD2 (5 bases). Germline V gene lookup returns CDR1 MNHEY and CDR2 SVGAGI. The ends were cut back, 6 bases at V and 9 bases at J, with 12 bases in the middle. This CDR3 is built from 12 residues. The CDR3 is CASRGLGGEQFF. The CDR3 nucleotides are TGTGCCAGCAGGGGATTAGGAGGTGAGCAGTTCTTC.

V is TRBV4-3 and J is TRBJ1-2; 7 nucleotides line up with TRBD1. This CDR3 spans 16 amino acids. Germline V gene lookup returns CDR1 LGHNA and CDR2 YSLEER. The ends lost 4 bases at V and 1 base at J; junction bases unmatched: 9. The chain's CDR3 is CASSLLAPGGNYGYTF. The CDR3 coding sequence is TGCGCCAGCAGCCTCCTCGCCCCAGGGGGTAACTATGGCTACACCTTC.

The chain is built from TRBV9 and TRBJ2-5, with 7 bases identical to TRBD2. CDR3 length: 16 residues. The V gene end was trimmed by 0 bases and the J gene end by 2 bases; junction bases not matched to a gene: 7. Germline CDR1 is SGDLS and CDR2 is YYNGEE. This CDR3 reads CASSVGSGTVQETQYF. CDR3 in DNA: TGTGCCAGCAGCGTAGGAAGCGGGACGGTACAAGAGACCCAGTACTTC.

The rearrangement uses TRBV13 and TRBJ1-2; 7 bases line up with TRBD1. The V gene end was trimmed by 4 bases and the J gene end by 3 bases; junction bases not matched to a gene: 8. The CDR3 runs 15 residues. The germline CDR1 and CDR2 sequences are PRHDT and FYEKMQ (reference sequence). DNA for the CDR3: TGTGCCAGCAGCTATCGGGACAGATTCTACTATGGCTACACCTTC. The encoded protein is CASSYRDRFYYGYTF.

The V and J genes are TRBV4-1 and TRBJ2-1; 12 bases fit TRBD2. The CDR3 totals 16 residues. Germline CDR1 is MGHRA and CDR2 is YSYEKL. V was clipped by 9 bases and J by 1 base; unmatched bases: 7. CDR3 protein: CASRLAGDGSYNEQFF. The DNA for the CDR3 is TGCGCCAGTAGACTAGCGGGAGATGGATCCTACAATGAGCAGTTCTTC.

J is TRBJ1-5 and V is TRBV7-8; D call uncertain. Germline V gene data show CDR1 as SGHVS and CDR2 as FQNEAQ. This CDR3 comprises 13 residues. The ends were cut back, 3 bases at V and 3 bases at J, with 6 bases in the middle. The CDR3 nucleotides read TGTGCCAGCAGCTTGGAGTACAATCAGCCCCAGCATTTT. Translating gives CASSLEYNQPQHF.

This rearrangement joins TRBV3-1 (or the pseudogene TRBV3-2) to TRBJ1-2; D not certain. Looked up from germline, CDR1 is LGHDT and CDR2 is YNNKEL (reference sequence). The CDR3 has 15 amino acids. V was pared by 1 base and J by 1 base, with 10 bases between. The CDR3 loop reads CASSQGEQVNYGYTF. The CDR3 DNA reads TGTGCCAGCAGCCAAGGGGAGCAGGTTAACTATGGCTACACCTTC.

The gene calls are TRBV3-1 (or the pseudogene TRBV3-2) and TRBJ2-7, with D tentatively TRBD2 (5 bases). The germline V gene encodes CDR1 LGHDT and CDR2 YNNKEL (reference sequence). The CDR3 sequence is 15 residues long. V dropped 0 bases and J dropped 2 bases, with 11 bases sitting between them. DNA of the CDR3: TGTGCCAGCAGCCAAGATACCGGGGAAGCCTACGAGCAGTACTTC. It is translated as CASSQDTGEAYEQYF.

The chain uses TRBV3-1 (or the pseudogene TRBV3-2) and TRBJ2-7, with D tentatively TRBD2 (5 bases). In germline, CDR1 is LGHDT, CDR2 YNNKEL (reference sequence). V gave up 3 bases and J gave up 7 bases, with 10 bases separating them. The CDR3 length is 12 residues. In nucleotides, the CDR3 is TGTGCCAGCAGCCAGTACCGAGGGGAGCAGTACTTC. It specifies CASSQYRGEQYF.

Of note for this clone: This sample also contains other DNA sequences that code for the same CDR3. The chain joins TRBV5-1 to TRBJ2-7; 9 positions agree with TRBD2. V was pared by 4 bases and J by 2 bases, with 4 bases of the junction left unmatched. The CDR3 contains 14 residues. CDR1 is SGHRS, CDR2 YFSETQ, per germline. CDR3 nucleotide sequence: TGCGCCAGCAGCCAGACTAGCGGAACCTACGAGCAGTACTTC. Its protein product is CASSQTSGTYEQYF.

This sequence joins TRBV2 and TRBJ2-4; TRBD1 matches 8 bases. V dropped 6 bases and J dropped 1; count of bases not matched to a gene: 5. The CDR3 length is 15 residues. From germline, CDR1 is SNHLY and CDR2 FYNNEI. The CDR3 region is CASRERTGAKNIQYF. CDR3 in DNA: TGTGCCAGCAGGGAGAGGACAGGGGCCAAAAACATTCAGTACTTC.

The chain joins TRBV5-1 to TRBJ2-3; 10 bases match TRBD2. In germline, CDR1 is SGHRS, CDR2 YFSETQ. The CDR3 extends over 17 amino acids. V trimming: 1 base; J trimming: 3 bases; junction bases outside the gene matches: 8. CDR3 nucleotides: TGCGCCAGCAGCTTGTCTAGCGGGAGTAGCGGGACAGATACGCAGTATTTT. This translates into CASSLSSGSSGTDTQYF.

A remark on this clone: Other DNA sequences in this specimen translate into the identical CDR3. The chain links TRBV12-3 or TRBV12-4 to TRBJ2-5; 7 bases match TRBD2. This CDR3 spans 13 amino acids. With V trimmed by 6 bases and J by 5 bases, 6 bases remained unmatched. DNA for the CDR3: TGTGCCAGCAGACCGAGGGAGGGGGAGACCCAGTACTTC. It is translated as CASRPREGETQYF.

The genes are TRBV6-1 and TRBJ1-2; D remains unclear. V was clipped by 3 bases and J by 0 bases, with 11 bases between them. Germline V gives CDR1 MNHNS, CDR2 SASEGT. The CDR3 length is 15 residues. The DNA of the CDR3 is TGTGCCAGCAGTGAGGGAGGGTTCACTAACTATGGCTACACCTTC. It translates to CASSEGGFTNYGYTF.

This clone has a handful of counts. V usage is TRBV3-1 (or the pseudogene TRBV3-2) and J usage is TRBJ2-5; no clear D gene. Deletions cut 1 base from V and 7 bases from J, with 13 bases between. CDR1 and CDR2 (germline): LGHDT, YNNKEL (reference sequence). The CDR3 extends over 14 amino acids. The CDR3 sequence: CASSQGEFGGTQYF. In DNA, the CDR3 is TGTGCCAGCAGCCAAGGAGAGTTCGGTGGGACCCAGTACTTC.

This clone came up a few times. The chain employs TRBV18 and TRBJ2-2; 7 positions agree with TRBD2. This CDR3 contains 17 residues. CDR1 and CDR2 (germline): KGHSH, LQKENI. The trim removed 0 bases at V and 6 bases at J, leaving 10 bases unmatched. CDR3 DNA: TGTGCCAGCTCACCACCGAGATGGGGGGGATACGCCGGGGAGCTGTTTTTT. Translated: CASSPPRWGGYAGELFF.

The chain employs TRBV11-1 and TRBJ2-7; 10 nucleotides agree with TRBD2. V was clipped by 5 bases and J by 2 bases; unmatched bases: 6. The CDR3 extends over 15 amino acids. The germline V gene has CDR1 SGHAT and CDR2 FQDESV (reference sequence). CDR3 coding DNA: TGTGCCAGCAGCACTAGCGGGAAGTTTACCTACGAGCAGTACTTC. The encoded protein is CASSTSGKFTYEQYF.

This clone is medium-sized in the sample. J is TRBJ2-1 and V is TRBV4-1; D is ambiguous. Trimming shortened V by 2 bases and J by 8 bases, and 10 bases separated the two germline ends. CDR3 length: 13 residues. Per germline, CDR1 MGHRA and CDR2 YSYEKL. This CDR3 is CASSQLLEYEQFF. DNA of the CDR3: TGCGCCAGCAGCCAATTACTCGAGTATGAGCAGTTCTTC.